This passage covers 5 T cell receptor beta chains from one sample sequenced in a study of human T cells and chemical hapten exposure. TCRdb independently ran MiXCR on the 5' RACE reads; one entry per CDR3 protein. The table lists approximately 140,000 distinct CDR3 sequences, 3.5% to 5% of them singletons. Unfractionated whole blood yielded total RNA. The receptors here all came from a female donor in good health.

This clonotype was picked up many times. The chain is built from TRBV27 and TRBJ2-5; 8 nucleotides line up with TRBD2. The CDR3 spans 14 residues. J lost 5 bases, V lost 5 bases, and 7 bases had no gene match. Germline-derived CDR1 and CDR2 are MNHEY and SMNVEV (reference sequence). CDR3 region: CASSPGGHVETQYF. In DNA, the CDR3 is TGTGCCAGCAGTCCGGGGGGGCACGTGGAGACCCAGTACTTC.

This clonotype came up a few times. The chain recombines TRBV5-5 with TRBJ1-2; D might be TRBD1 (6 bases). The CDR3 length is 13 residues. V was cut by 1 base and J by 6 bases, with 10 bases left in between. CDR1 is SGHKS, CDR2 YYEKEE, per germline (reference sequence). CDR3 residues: CASSLWGLDGYTF. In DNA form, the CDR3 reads TGTGCCAGCAGCTTGTGGGGGCTGGATGGCTACACCTTC. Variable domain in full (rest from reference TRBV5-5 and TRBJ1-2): DAGVTQSPTHLIKTRGQQVTLRCSPISGHKSVSWYQQVLGQGPQFIFQYYEKEERGRGNFPDRFSARQFPNYSSELNVNALLLGDSALYLCASSLWGLDGYTFGSGTRLTVV.

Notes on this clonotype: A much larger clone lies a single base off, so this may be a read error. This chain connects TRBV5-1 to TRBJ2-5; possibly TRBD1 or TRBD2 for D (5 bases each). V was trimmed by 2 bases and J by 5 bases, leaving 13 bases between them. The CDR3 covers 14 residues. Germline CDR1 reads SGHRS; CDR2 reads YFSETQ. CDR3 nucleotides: TGCGCCAGCAGCTTAGGTTTGGGGGTTGAGACCCAGTACTTC. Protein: CASSLGLGVETQYF.

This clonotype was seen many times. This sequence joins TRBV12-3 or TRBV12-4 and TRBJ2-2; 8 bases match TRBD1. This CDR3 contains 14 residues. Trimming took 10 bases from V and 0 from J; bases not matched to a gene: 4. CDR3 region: CANDRGPNTGELFF. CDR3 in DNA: TGTGCCAATGACAGGGGTCCGAACACCGGGGAGCTGTTTTTT.

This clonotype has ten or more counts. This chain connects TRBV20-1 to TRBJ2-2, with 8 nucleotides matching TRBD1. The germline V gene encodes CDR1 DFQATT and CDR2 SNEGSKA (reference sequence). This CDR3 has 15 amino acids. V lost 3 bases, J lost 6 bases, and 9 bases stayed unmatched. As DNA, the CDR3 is TGCAGTGCTAGCCCCCGGACAGGGCTGTCCGGGGAGCTGTTTTTT. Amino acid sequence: CSASPRTGLSGELFF.